This T cell receptor beta chain is from a study of cytomegalovirus exposure and HLA in healthy donors. V lost 7 bases, J lost 0 bases, and 13 bases lay in between. The CDR3 loop spans 15 amino acids. The germline V gene encodes CDR1 LGHNA and CDR2 YSLEER. The PCR employed 60 Vbeta primers together with 13 Jbeta primers. Libraries were prepared by immunoSEQ multiplex PCR; TCRdb keeps only in-frame clonotypes and omits some of them. This sample has under 150,000 clones, with roughly four fifths found just once. Among the donors, all were healthy bone marrow donors. Source material: PBMCs. The rearrangement links TRBV4-3 to TRBJ2-1, with D perhaps matching TRBD1 (6 bases). This clonotype was sampled from a man in his forties in good health and CMV-seropositive. Here the CDR3 DNA reads TGCGCCAGCACCCCACAGGGAAGCTCCTACAATGAGCAGTTCTTC. Protein sequence: CASTPQGSSYNEQFF.